This T cell receptor (beta chain) was recovered during a study of blood T cell repertoires in COVID-19. For the study at large: Spain, Italy and the United States supplied samples that represented acute and convalescent COVID-19. Sources were T cells, B-cell-depleted T cells, or PBMCs; the material itself was cDNA or gDNA.

Authors' data handling: How many nucleated cells were present was estimated from reference gene primer amplification. Some clones are missing from TCRdb's copy, which holds only in-frame ones; the method was immunoSEQ multiplex PCR. V and J calls and clone size follow that table, whereas D and trimming were derived from the DNA. The sample contains about 53,000 clones, approximately 90% of which appear only once. Sequencing was carried out using peripheral blood. The sequence derives from a man at least 80 years old with acute or convalescent COVID-19.

This CDR3 is CASSWDRGTGNQPQHF. In DNA form, the CDR3 reads TGTGCCAGCAGTTGGGACAGGGGGACGGGCAATCAGCCCCAGCATTTT. The V and J genes are TRBV6-2 or TRBV6-3 and TRBJ1-5; 11 bases agree with TRBD1. The CDR3 is 16 amino acids. V shed 4 bases and J 2 bases; nucleotides not matched to a gene: 4. Germline loops: CDR1 MNHEY, CDR2 SVGEGT.